This TCR beta chain was sequenced in a study of regulatory T cells in long-lasting Graves disease. About the research overall: More than 5 years of antithyroid drugs with positive TSH receptor antibodies defined persistent Graves' disease.

This CDR3 has 14 amino acids. Trimming cost V 2 bases and J 5 bases, with 12 bases left between them. From germline, CDR1 is MNHNS and CDR2 SASEGT. This clonotype was picked up many times. Time point defined: persistent/refractory GD, antithyroid drugs over 5 years with positive TRAb. PBMC-derived RNA was used for the TCR library. With iRepertoire HTBI primers and Arm-PCR of CDR3 regions, TCR beta libraries were built. The authors' processing: In the combined samples, 62 TRBV and 14 TRBJ segments were identified. Using its own MiXCR run on the multiplex PCR reads, TCRdb lists one record per CDR3 protein. TCRdb's processing, not the study's, gives the V and J calls here. This repertoire shows roughly 500,000 distinct CDR3 sequences, 20% to 25% found once; its top ten account for around 14%.

Material: peripheral blood mononuclear cells (PBMCs), obtained when the disease was refractory, from a patient treated with antithyroid drugs. V usage is TRBV6-1 and J usage is TRBJ2-5; D not resolved. This clonotype originated in a female donor with Graves disease. The CDR3 reads CASSEYTAGETQYF. CDR3 DNA sequence: TGTGCCAGCAGTGAATACACGGCTGGGGAGACCCAGTACTTC.